The present entry profiles one T cell receptor (beta chain) with its context. Original processing notes: Reference gene primer amplification yielded estimated nucleated cell counts. Sequencing used immunoSEQ multiplex PCR; TCRdb keeps in-frame clones, though not all of them. The D gene and trimming were derived from the DNA, and the V and J assignments and clone size from that table. The repertoire has approximately 230,000 clones, around 84% of them found once; the top ten carry just under 20%. This specimen belongs to a study of blood T cell repertoires in COVID-19. Background on the study: The United States, Italy and Spain were the sources of the acute and convalescent COVID-19 samples. PBMCs, B-cell-depleted T cells, or T cells were the source of the cDNA or gDNA that made up the material.

Germline-derived CDR1 and CDR2 are SGHTA and FQGNSA. CDR3 length equals 16 residues. Trimming took off 1 base at V and 0 bases at J, with 13 bases between the two ends. Sequences were obtained from peripheral blood. The receptor was isolated from a man younger than 45 with active or convalescent COVID-19. The genes are TRBV7-2 and TRBJ2-7, with a tentative D call TRBD1 (5 bases). The CDR3 is CASSLDLGPSSYEQYF. The CDR3 coding sequence is TGTGCCAGCAGCTTAGACTTGGGGCCCAGCTCCTACGAGCAGTACTTC.